Given below is one T cell receptor (beta chain) in context. These data originate in a study of technical replicates of blood from a handful of donors. This CDR3 contains 12 residues. V shed 0 bases and J shed 7 bases, with 5 bases lying between them. The germline V gene has CDR1 MGHRA and CDR2 YSYEKL. TCRdb keeps only in-frame clones here, not all; method: immunoSEQ multiplex PCR. Among 25,000 to 40,000 clones listed, about 92% were seen once. The sample comprised PBMCs. This TCR was sampled from a human donor in good health. Some clones in this sample may be carry-over from other donors' samples. The chain employs TRBV4-1 and TRBJ2-3; no firm D call. CDR3 residues: CASSQDFYTQYF. The CDR3 bases are TGCGCCAGCAGCCAAGACTTCTATACGCAGTATTTT.